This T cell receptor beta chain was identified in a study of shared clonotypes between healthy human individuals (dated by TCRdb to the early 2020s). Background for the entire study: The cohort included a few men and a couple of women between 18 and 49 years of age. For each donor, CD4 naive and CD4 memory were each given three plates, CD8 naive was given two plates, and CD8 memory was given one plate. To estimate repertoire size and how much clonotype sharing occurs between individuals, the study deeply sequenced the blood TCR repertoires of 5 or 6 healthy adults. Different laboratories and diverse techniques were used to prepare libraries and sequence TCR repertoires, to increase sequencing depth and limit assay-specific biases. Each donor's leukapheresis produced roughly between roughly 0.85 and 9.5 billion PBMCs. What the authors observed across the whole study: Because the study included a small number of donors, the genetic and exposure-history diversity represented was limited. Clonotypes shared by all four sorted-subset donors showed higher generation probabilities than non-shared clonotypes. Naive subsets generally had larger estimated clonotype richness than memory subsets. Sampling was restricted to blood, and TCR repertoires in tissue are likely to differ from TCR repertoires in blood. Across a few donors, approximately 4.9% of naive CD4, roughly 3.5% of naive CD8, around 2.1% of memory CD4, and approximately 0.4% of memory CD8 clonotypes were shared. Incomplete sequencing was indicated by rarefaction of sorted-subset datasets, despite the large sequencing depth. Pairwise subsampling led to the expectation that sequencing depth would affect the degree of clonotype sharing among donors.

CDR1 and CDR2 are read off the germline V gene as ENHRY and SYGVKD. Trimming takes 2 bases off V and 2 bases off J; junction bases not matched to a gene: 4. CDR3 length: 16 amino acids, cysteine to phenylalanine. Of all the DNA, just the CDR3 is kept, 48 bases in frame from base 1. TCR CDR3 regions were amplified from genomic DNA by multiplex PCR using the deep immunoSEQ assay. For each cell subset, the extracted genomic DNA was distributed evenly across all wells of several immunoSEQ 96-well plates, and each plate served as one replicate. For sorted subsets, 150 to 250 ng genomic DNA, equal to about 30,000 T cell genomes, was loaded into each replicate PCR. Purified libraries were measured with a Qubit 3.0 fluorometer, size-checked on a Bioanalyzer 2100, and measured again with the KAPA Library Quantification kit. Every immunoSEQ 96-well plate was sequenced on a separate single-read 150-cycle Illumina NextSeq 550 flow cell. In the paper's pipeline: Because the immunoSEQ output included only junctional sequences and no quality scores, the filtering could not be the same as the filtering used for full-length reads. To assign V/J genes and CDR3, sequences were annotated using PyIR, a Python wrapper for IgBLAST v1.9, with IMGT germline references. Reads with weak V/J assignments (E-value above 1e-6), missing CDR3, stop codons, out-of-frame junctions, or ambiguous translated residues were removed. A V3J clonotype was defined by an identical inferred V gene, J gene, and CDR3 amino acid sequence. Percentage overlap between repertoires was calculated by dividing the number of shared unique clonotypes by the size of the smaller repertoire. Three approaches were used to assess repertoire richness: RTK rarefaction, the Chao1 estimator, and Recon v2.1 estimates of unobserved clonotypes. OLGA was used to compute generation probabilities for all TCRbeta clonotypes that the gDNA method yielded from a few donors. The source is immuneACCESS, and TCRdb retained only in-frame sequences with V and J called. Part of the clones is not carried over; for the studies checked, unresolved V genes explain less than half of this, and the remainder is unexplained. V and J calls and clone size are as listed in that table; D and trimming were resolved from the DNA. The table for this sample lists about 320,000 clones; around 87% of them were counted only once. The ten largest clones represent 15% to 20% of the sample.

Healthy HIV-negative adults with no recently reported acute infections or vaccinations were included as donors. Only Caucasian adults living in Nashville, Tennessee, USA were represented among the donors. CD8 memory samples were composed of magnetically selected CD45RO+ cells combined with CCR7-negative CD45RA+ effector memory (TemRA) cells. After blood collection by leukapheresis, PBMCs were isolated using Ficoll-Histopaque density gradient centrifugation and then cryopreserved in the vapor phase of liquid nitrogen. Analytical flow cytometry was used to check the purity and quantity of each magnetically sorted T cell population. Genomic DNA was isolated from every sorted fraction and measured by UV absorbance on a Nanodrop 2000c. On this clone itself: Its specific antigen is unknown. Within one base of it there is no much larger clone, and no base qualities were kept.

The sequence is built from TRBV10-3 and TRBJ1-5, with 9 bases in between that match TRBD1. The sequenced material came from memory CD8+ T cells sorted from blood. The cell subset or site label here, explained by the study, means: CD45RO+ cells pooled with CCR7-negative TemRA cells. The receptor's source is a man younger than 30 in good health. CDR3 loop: CAISETGGFGNQPQHF. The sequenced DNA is TGTGCCATCAGTGAGACAGGGGGCTTCGGCAATCAGCCCCAGCATTTT.